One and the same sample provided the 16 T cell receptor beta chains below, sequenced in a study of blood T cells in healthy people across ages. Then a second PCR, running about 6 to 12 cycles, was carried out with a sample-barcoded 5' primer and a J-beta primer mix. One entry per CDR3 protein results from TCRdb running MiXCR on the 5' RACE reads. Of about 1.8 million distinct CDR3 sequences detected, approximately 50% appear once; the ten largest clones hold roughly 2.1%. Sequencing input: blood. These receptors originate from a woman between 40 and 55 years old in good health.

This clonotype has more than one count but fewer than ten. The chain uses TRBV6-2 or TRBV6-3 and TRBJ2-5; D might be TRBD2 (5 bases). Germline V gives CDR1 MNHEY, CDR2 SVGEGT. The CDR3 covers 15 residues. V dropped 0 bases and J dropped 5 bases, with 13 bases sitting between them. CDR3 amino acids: CASSYSTTGRETQYF. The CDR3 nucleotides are TGTGCCAGCAGTTACTCGACTACGGGTAGGGAGACCCAGTACTTC.

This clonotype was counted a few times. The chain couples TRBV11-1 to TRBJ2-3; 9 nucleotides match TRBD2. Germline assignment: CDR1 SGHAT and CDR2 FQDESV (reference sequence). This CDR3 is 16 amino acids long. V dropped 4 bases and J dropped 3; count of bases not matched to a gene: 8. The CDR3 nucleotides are TGTGCCAGCAGCTCCCTGTGGGGACTAGCAACAGATACGCAGTATTTT. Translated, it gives CASSSLWGLATDTQYF.

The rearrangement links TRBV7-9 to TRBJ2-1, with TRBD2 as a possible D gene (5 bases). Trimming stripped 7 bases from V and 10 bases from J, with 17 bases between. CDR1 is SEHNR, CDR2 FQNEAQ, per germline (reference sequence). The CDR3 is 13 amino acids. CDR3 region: CASTSRGQLEQFF. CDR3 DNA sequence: TGTGCCAGCACCTCTCGCGGGCAGCTCGAGCAGTTCTTC.

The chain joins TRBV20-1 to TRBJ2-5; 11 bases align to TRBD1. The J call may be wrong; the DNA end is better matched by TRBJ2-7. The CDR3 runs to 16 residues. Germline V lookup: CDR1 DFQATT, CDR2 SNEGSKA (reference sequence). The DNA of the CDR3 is TGCAGTGCTCGTACAATGGGACAGGGGGTGATGGGCGAGCAGTACTTC. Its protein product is CSARTMGQGVMGEQYF.

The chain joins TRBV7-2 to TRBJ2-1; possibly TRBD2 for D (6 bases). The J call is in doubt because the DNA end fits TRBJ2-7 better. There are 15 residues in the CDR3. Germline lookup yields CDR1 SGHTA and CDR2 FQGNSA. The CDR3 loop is CASSLVADNYNEQYF. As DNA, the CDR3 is TGTGCCAGCAGCTTAGTAGCGGACAACTACAATGAGCAGTACTTC.

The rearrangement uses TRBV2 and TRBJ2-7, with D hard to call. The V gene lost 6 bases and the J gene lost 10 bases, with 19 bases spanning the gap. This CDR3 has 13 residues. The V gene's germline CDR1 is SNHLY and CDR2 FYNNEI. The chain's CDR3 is CASRSHSSTTQYF. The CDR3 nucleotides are TGTGCCAGCAGGTCGCACTCTTCGACCACCCAGTACTTC.

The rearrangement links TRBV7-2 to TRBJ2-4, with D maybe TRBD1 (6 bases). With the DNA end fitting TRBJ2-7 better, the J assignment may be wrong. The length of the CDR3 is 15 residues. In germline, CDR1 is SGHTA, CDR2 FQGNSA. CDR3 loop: CASSLDAGAYYEQYF. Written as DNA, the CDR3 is TGTGCCAGCAGCTTAGATGCAGGGGCGTACTACGAGCAGTACTTC.

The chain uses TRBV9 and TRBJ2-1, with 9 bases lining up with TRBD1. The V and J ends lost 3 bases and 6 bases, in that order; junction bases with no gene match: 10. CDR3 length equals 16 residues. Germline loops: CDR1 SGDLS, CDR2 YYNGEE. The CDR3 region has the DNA TGTGCCAGCAGCGACTCCGGGACAGGGCTATTCAATGAGCAGTTCTTC. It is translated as CASSDSGTGLFNEQFF.

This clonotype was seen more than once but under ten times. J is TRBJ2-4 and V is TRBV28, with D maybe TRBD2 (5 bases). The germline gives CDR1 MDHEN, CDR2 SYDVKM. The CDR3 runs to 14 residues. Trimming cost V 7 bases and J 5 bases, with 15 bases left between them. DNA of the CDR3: TGTGCCAGCACCCCTGGACTGTCCCAAAACATTCAGTACTTC. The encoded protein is CASTPGLSQNIQYF.

CDR3 sequence (DNA): TGTGCCAGCAGCCAAGTAGACAGCAACAACGTCCTGACTTTC. Encoded protein: CASSQVDSNNVLTF. The chain joins TRBV4-2 to TRBJ2-6, with D tentatively TRBD1 (5 bases). The CDR3 contains 14 residues. V lost 1 base and J lost 9, with 10 bases in between. Germline CDR1 reads LGHNA; CDR2 reads YNFKEQ.

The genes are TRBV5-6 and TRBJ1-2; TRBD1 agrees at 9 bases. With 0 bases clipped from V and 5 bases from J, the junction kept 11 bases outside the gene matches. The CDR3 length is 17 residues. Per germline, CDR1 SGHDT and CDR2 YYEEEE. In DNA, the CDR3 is TGTGCCAGCAGCTTGGGGGTGGACAGGGGAAGTGGATATGGCTACACCTTC. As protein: CASSLGVDRGSGYGYTF.

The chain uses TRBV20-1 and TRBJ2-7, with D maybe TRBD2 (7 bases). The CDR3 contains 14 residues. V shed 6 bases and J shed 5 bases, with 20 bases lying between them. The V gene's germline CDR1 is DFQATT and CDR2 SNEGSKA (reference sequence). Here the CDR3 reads CSASDRGALDEQYF. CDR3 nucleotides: TGCAGTGCCTCAGACCGGGGGGCTCTGGACGAGCAGTACTTC.

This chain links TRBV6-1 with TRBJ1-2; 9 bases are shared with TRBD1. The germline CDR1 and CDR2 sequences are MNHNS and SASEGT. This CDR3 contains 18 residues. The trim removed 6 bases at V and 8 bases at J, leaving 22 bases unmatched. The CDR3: CASSSRAGQGVGGRGYTF. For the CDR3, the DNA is TGTGCCAGCAGCTCCCGGGCGGGACAGGGCGTTGGAGGTCGGGGCTACACCTTC.

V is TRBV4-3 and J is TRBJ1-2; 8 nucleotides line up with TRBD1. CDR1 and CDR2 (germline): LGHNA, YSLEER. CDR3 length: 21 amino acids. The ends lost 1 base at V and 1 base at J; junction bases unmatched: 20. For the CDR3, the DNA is TGCGCCAGCAGCCAAGTTACCGGGACAGGAAAAGCGGGATCTATTAACTATGGCTACACCTTC. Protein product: CASSQVTGTGKAGSINYGYTF.

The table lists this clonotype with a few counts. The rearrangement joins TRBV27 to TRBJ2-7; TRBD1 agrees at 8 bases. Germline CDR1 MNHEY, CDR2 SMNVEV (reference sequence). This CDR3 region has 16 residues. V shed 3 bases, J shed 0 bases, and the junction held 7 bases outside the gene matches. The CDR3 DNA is TGTGCCAGCAGTTTCTCGACAGGGGAGAGCTCCTACGAGCAGTACTTC. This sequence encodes CASSFSTGESSYEQYF.

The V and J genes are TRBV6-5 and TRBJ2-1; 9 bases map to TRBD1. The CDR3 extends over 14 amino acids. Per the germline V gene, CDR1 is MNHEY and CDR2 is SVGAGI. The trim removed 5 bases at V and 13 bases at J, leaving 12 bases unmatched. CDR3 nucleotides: TGTGCCAGCAGTCCGGGACAGGGAAGGCAGACCCAGTTCTTC. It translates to CASSPGQGRQTQFF.